This TCR beta chain comes out of a study of Tregs in tolerant kidney transplant recipients. Study-wide background: Recipients received nonmyeloablative bone marrow transplants from related graft donors, with transient mixed chimerism.

CD4+CD25+CD127- Tregs, CD4+CD25- non-Tregs, CD4 and CD8 cells were sorted. Remarks on this clone: No antigen is known for it.

Whole-study findings and limits: Few patients were studied, so findings need validation in larger groups.

Clones were sequenced by immunoSEQ multiplex PCR, and TCRdb holds only the in-frame ones, with some missing. The sample yields under 80,000 clones, 80% to 90% seen once. Looked up from germline, CDR1 is SNHLY and CDR2 is FYNNEI. The CDR3 is 14 residues long. V lost 4 bases and J lost 4, with 13 bases in between. The V gene is TRBV2, the J gene TRBJ1-2; possibly TRBD1 for D (5 bases). The TCR originated in a human donor who received a combined kidney and bone marrow transplant. Sample: Tregs from blood, taken before the transplant. The CDR3 sequence is CASSARQGGYGYTF. The CDR3, as DNA: TGTGCCAGCAGTGCCCGGCAGGGAGGCTATGGCTACACCTTC.